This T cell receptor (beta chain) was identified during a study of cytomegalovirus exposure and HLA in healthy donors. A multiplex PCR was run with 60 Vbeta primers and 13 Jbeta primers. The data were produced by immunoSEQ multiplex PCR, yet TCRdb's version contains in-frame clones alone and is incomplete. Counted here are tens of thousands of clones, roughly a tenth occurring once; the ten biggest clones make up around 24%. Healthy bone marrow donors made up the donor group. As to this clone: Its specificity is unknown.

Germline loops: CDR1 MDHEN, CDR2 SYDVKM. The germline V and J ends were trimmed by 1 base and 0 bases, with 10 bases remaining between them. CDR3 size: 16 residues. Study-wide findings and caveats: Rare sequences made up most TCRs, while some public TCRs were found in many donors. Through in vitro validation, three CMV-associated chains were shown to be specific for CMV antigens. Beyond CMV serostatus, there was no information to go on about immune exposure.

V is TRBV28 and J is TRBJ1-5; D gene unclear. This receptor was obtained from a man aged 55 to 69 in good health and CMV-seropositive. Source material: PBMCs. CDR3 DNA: TGTGCCAGCAGTTTATTTTCGGTTTATAGCAATCAGCCCCAGCATTTT. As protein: CASSLFSVYSNQPQHF.